This is a list of T cell receptor beta chains from one sample in a study of shared T cell receptors in the human thymus. Generated by immunoSEQ multiplex PCR, the TCRdb table keeps only in-frame clones and is missing some. The table has about 730,000 clones, approximately 85% seen once; the top ten hold more than 0.01%. The same specimen was also included in a second study, on human thymus T cells.

Source material: thymocytes. These TCRs come from a girl less than two years old with a congenital heart defect. Each CDR3 is given with its conserved first and last residue. D genes are given only for firm matches. Only part of the rows carry a size: once, few, many, or a class if the clone is expanded.

clone_size | j_call | v_call | d_call | cdr3_nt | cdr3_aa
NA | TRBJ1-1 | TRBV9 | TRBD1 | TGTGCCAGCAGCGCCGGGACAGGGGGCACTGAAGCTTTCTTT | CASSAGTGGTEAFF
NA | TRBJ2-3 | TRBV9 | NA | TGTGCCAGCAGCCGGGGAGGCAGTTGTCGAGATACGCAGTATTTT | CASSRGGSCRDTQYF
NA | TRBJ2-7 | TRBV10-1 | NA | TGCGCCAGCAGTTTTAGCAGCTCCTACGAGCAGTACTTC | CASSFSSSYEQYF
NA | TRBJ1-3 | TRBV27 | NA | TGTGCCAGCAGTCCCAATTTCGGAAACACCATATATTTT | CASSPNFGNTIYF
NA | TRBJ1-4 | TRBV5-5 | TRBD1 | TGTGCCAGCAGCTTGCGGGACAGGGGGCGGCTTGATGAAAAACTGTTTTTT | CASSLRDRGRLDEKLFF
few | TRBJ2-5 | TRBV19 | NA | TGTGCCAGTAGTATTAGTTTCCAAGAGACCCAGTACTTC | CASSISFQETQYF
NA | TRBJ1-4 | TRBV5-4 | NA | TGTGCCAGCAGCTTCTCCTCGGACAGAGGGGATGAAAAACTGTTTTTT | CASSFSSDRGDEKLFF
few | TRBJ2-3 | TRBV18 | TRBD2 | TGTGCCAGCTCACCGACTAGCGGGGGGGCTGCAGATACGCAGTATTTT | CASSPTSGGAADTQYF
NA | TRBJ1-2 | TRBV4-1 | NA | TGCGCCAGCAGCCAAGTTGCGGGGTCGAAGTCTGATGATGGCTACACCTTC | CASSQVAGSKSDDGYTF
once | TRBJ1-2 | TRBV28 | TRBD1 | TGTGCCAGCAGTTTCGTTATAAGCAGGGACAGGGCTCCTTCGGGGGGCTACACCTTC | CASSFVISRDRAPSGGYTF
NA | TRBJ1-1 | TRBV23-1 | NA | TGCGCCAGCAGTCAGTCCCGGACTTCTAGCTTT | CASSQSRTSSF
NA | TRBJ2-7 | TRBV4-1 | NA | TGCGCCAGCAGCCGACAGACTTACCACCCCTACGAGCAGTACTTC | CASSRQTYHPYEQYF
few | TRBJ2-5 | TRBV15 | TRBD2 | TGTGCCACCAGCAGGAGTCAGGGAGGGGAGGAGTACTTC | CATSRSQGGEEYF
few | TRBJ2-3 | TRBV5-4 | NA | TGTGCCAGCAGCGGCCGGGATCACACAGATACGCAGTATTTT | CASSGRDHTDTQYF
NA | TRBJ1-1 | TRBV9 | NA | TGTGCCAGCAGCCCCCGGGGGGCCCTTGAAGCTTTCTTT | CASSPRGALEAFF
NA | TRBJ1-2 | TRBV6-1 | TRBD1 | TGTGCCAGCAGCGATGGACAGGGAGGCTATGGCTACACCTTC | CASSDGQGGYGYTF
NA | TRBJ1-2 | TRBV19 | TRBD1 | TGTGCCAGTAGGACAGGGGGCGATGGCTACACCTTC | CASRTGGDGYTF
NA | TRBJ1-2 | TRBV11-2 | TRBD1 | TGTGCCAGCAGCTTAGTAGGAGGGACAGGCTCACTTTATGGCTACACCTTC | CASSLVGGTGSLYGYTF
NA | TRBJ1-3 | TRBV2 | TRBD1 | TGTGCCAGCATAGGACAGGGCTTCGCAGGGGGAAACACCATATATTTT | CASIGQGFAGGNTIYF
NA | TRBJ2-5 | TRBV18 | NA | TGTGCCAGCTCAAAGGCGGGTGTCTGGGAGACCCAGTACTTC | CASSKAGVWETQYF
NA | TRBJ1-1 | TRBV9 | TRBD1 | TGTGCCAGCAGCCCAGGGACAGCCTACATGAACACTGAAGCTTTCTTT | CASSPGTAYMNTEAFF
NA | TRBJ2-3 | TRBV2 | TRBD2 | TGTGCCAGCGGACTAGCGGGGGGGCCAGATACGCAGTATTTT | CASGLAGGPDTQYF
NA | TRBJ2-5 | TRBV28 | NA | TGTGCCAGCAGTTTTTATGCGGACAGAGAAGAGACCCAGTACTTC | CASSFYADREETQYF
few | TRBJ1-1 | TRBV6-6 | NA | TGTGCCAGCAGTTTTCTAGACCAGGGAACTGAAGCTTTCTTT | CASSFLDQGTEAFF
NA | TRBJ1-2 | TRBV2 | NA | TGTGCCAGCAGTTATGACAGAGATTATGGCTACACCTTC | CASSYDRDYGYTF
NA | TRBJ1-3 | TRBV13 | NA | TGTGCCAGCAGCTCAGGAAAGCGGGCTGTATTTCCCGGAAACACCATATATTTT | CASSSGKRAVFPGNTIYF
once | TRBJ2-3 | TRBV29-1 | TRBD2 | TGCAGCGTTGCACAACTAGCGGGGAGAGATACGCAGTATTTT | CSVAQLAGRDTQYF
NA | TRBJ1-1 | TRBV2 | TRBD1 | TGTGCCAGCAGTGGAGACAGGGCGGGCACTGAAGCTTTCTTT | CASSGDRAGTEAFF
NA | TRBJ1-6 | TRBV27 | NA | TGTGCCAGCAGTTTAGAAGCAGGGAGGAATAATTCACCCCTCCACTTT | CASSLEAGRNNSPLHF
NA | TRBJ2-2 | TRBV5-1 | TRBD2 | TGCGCCAGCAGCCCCTGGACTAGCGGGGCTAAGAACACCGGGGAGCTGTTTTTT | CASSPWTSGAKNTGELFF
NA | TRBJ1-2 | TRBV2 | NA | TGTGCCAGCAGTGAAGCGAGGGGTCGGACAGAAGGACACTATGGCTACACCTTC | CASSEARGRTEGHYGYTF
once | TRBJ2-3 | TRBV6-1 | TRBD2 | TGTGCCAGCAGTGGTCTGCAGGGAGGGGTGGATACGCAGTATTTT | CASSGLQGGVDTQYF
once | TRBJ2-7 | TRBV2 | NA | TGTGCCAGCAGCCCGAGGGGGTTTACGTCCTACGAGCAGTACTTC | CASSPRGFTSYEQYF
NA | TRBJ1-1 | TRBV5-1 | NA | TGCGCCAGCAGCAGTAAGACAGAGAACACTGAAGCTTTCTTT | CASSSKTENTEAFF
few | TRBJ2-3 | TRBV14 | TRBD2 | TGTGCCAGCAGCCAATTCACTAGCGGGCAGACTACAGATACGCAGTATTTT | CASSQFTSGQTTDTQYF
NA | TRBJ1-2 | TRBV19 | TRBD1 | TGTGCCAGTAGTATAGACCCCCTGTTGAAGGGACAGGGTTGTGGCTACACCTTC | CASSIDPLLKGQGCGYTF
NA | TRBJ2-3 | TRBV30 | NA | TGTGCCTGTGACTACAAAGCCTCCACAGATACGCAGTATTTT | CACDYKASTDTQYF
NA | TRBJ2-7 | TRBV4-1 | NA | TGCGCCAGCAGCGGTGTGTGGGGGGGGCCCTACGAGCAGTACTTC | CASSGVWGGPYEQYF
NA | TRBJ1-2 | TRBV4-3 | NA | TGCGCCAGCAGCCTGACAGGTGATGGGGACTATGGCTACACCTTC | CASSLTGDGDYGYTF
NA | TRBJ2-3 | TRBV19 | NA | TGTGCCAGTAGTATAGAGAAGGCAGGGAACACAGATACGCAGTATTTT | CASSIEKAGNTDTQYF
NA | TRBJ1-2 | TRBV18 | NA | TGTGCCAGCTCACAAGACAGCCATTATGTAGGCTACACCTTC | CASSQDSHYVGYTF
NA | TRBJ1-5 | TRBV27 | TRBD1 | TGTGCCAGCAGTGCCACAGGGGGCGCTTGGCAGCCCCAGCATTTT | CASSATGGAWQPQHF
NA | TRBJ2-2 | TRBV6-5 | NA | TGTGCCAGCAGGAGGCTCGGGACCGGGGAGCTGTTTTTT | CASRRLGTGELFF
NA | TRBJ1-3 | TRBV2 | TRBD1 | TGTGCCAGCAGGAATCACAGGGGGCCCGGAAACACCATATATTTT | CASRNHRGPGNTIYF
NA | TRBJ2-1 | TRBV18 | TRBD2 | TGTGCCAGCTCACCGCTAGCGGGGGGGTCCTCCTACAATGAGCAGTTCTTC | CASSPLAGGSSYNEQFF
few | TRBJ2-7 | TRBV6-1 | NA | TGTGCCAGCAGTGAAAACTTCCTTTTGATCGAGCAGTACTTC | CASSENFLLIEQYF
NA | TRBJ1-5 | TRBV2 | TRBD1 | TGTGCCACCAAGGGTGGGGGACAGGGGGCGAGGAAACGGCAGCCCCAGCATTTT | CATKGGGQGARKRQPQHF
few | TRBJ1-4 | TRBV7-8 | NA | TGTGCCAGCAGCCCCACCGGGGAAAGAGGTGAAAAACTGTTTTTT | CASSPTGERGEKLFF
once | TRBJ1-6 | TRBV7-2 | NA | TGTGCCAGCAGCTTAGGTCGGTATGAAACCCCAAATTCACCCCTCCACTTT | CASSLGRYETPNSPLHF
NA | TRBJ1-6 | TRBV19 | NA | TGTGCCAGTAGCCGTCCGGGTCCACATTCACCCCTCCACTTT | CASSRPGPHSPLHF
NA | TRBJ1-5 | TRBV6-5 | TRBD1 | TGTGCCAGCAGTTACTCGACAGGGGGCTTGTATCAGCCCCAGCATTTT | CASSYSTGGLYQPQHF
once | TRBJ1-2 | TRBV6-1 | TRBD1 | TGTGCCAGCGATGGGACAGGGGGCTCGGTCTATGGCTACACCTTC | CASDGTGGSVYGYTF
NA | TRBJ1-2 | TRBV5-6 | NA | TGTGCCAGCAGTTCCGAGGGGGAACCTGTCTATGGCTACACCTTC | CASSSEGEPVYGYTF